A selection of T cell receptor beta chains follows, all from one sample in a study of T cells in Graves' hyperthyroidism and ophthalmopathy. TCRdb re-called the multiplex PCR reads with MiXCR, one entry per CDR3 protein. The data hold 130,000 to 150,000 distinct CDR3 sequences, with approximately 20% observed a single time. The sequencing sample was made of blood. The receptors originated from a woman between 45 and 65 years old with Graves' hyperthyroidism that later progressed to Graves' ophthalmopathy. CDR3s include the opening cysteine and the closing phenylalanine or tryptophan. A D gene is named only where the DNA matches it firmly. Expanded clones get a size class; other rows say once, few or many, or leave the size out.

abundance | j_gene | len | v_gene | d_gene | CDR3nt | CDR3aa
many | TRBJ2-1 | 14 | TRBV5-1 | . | TGCGCCAGCAGCTTGCAAGGAGGGGACAATGAGCAGTTCTTC | CASSLQGGDNEQFF
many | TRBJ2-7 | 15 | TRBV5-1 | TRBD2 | TGCGCCAGCAGCTTAAGGGGAGGGTCGTCCTACGAGCAGTACTTC | CASSLRGGSSYEQYF
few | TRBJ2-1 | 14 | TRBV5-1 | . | TGCGCCAGCAGCGGTAGCGCACCCTACAATGAGCAGTTCTTC | CASSGSAPYNEQFF
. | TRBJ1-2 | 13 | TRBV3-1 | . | TGTGCCAGCAGCCCCCCCGGCGGTTGGGGCTACACCTTC | CASSPPGGWGYTF
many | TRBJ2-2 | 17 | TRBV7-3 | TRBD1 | TGTGCCAGCAGCCGCACCGGGACAGGGGGCGCGACCGGGGAGCTGTTTTTT | CASSRTGTGGATGELFF
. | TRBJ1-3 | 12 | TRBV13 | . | TGTGCCAGCAGCTTAGCCCAGAACACCATATATTTT | CASSLAQNTIYF
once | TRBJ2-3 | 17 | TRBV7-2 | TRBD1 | TGTGCCAGCAGCGTAACAGGGGGCGTGGTACCCACAGATACGCAGTATTTT | CASSVTGGVVPTDTQYF
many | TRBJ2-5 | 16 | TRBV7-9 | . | TGTGCCAGCAGCTTAGGTTCCGGGGGCGAGGGAGAGACCCAGTACTTC | CASSLGSGGEGETQYF
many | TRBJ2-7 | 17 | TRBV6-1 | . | TGTGCCAGCAGTGAAGCCCGAGGGTACCTTAACTCCTACGAGCAGTACTTC | CASSEARGYLNSYEQYF
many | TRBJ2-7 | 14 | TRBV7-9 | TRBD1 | TGTGCCAGCAGCAGTATACAGGGGGCGGGGGAGCAGTACTTC | CASSSIQGAGEQYF
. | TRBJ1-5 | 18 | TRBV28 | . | TGTGCCAGCAGTCGCAACTTTGGACGTCCGGGGCAGCATCAGCCCCAGCATTTT | CASSRNFGRPGQHQPQHF
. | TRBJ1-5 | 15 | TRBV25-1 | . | TGTGCCAGCAGTGAGGCAGGCCCCAGCAATCAGCCCCAGCATTTT | CASSEAGPSNQPQHF
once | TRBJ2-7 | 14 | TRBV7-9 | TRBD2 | TGTGCCAGCGGAGTAAGCGAGCGGGGGTATGAGCAGTACTTC | CASGVSERGYEQYF
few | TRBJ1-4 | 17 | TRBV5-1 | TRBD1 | TGCGCCAGCAGCCCGAGCCCCAGGACAGGTGTATCTGAAAAACTGTTTTTT | CASSPSPRTGVSEKLFF
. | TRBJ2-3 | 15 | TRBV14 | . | TGTGCCAGCAGCCAAGATGTGCGGCCCACAGATACGCAGTATTTT | CASSQDVRPTDTQYF
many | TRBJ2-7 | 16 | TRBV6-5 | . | TGTGCCAGCAGTTACGGCCGGGACACTACCGCACACGAGCAGTACTTC | CASSYGRDTTAHEQYF
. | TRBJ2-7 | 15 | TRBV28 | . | TGTGCCAGCAGTTACCTGGACAACCTACGCTACGAGCAGTACTTC | CASSYLDNLRYEQYF
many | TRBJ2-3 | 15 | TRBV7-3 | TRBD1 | TGTGCCAGCAGCTTAGCAGGGGGATTGGGAGATACGCAGTATTTT | CASSLAGGLGDTQYF
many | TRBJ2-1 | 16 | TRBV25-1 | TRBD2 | TGTGCCAGCAGTGGCCCGGGACTAGCGGGATGGAATGAGCAGTTCTTC | CASSGPGLAGWNEQFF
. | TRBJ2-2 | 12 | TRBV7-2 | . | TGTGCCAGCAGCTCCGCGGGGGGGGAGCTGTTTTTT | CASSSAGGELFF
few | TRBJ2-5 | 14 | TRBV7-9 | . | TGTGCCAGCAGCTTACTCGGAGCTGGGGAGACCCAGTACTTC | CASSLLGAGETQYF
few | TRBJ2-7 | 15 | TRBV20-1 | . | TGCAGTGCTAGAGATCTCAGGGCCCTATTCTACGAGCAGTACTTC | CSARDLRALFYEQYF
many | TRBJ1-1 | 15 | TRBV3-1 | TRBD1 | TGTGCCAGCGCCGCCGGGACAGGGATGAACACTGAAGCTTTCTTT | CASAAGTGMNTEAFF
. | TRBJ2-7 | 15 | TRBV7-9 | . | TGTGCCAGCAGCGCCTCCTTAGACATCCCCTACGAGCAGTACTTC | CASSASLDIPYEQYF
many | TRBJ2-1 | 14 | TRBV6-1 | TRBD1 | TGTGCCAGCAGCAGACAGGGACGGTACAATGAGCAGTTCTTC | CASSRQGRYNEQFF
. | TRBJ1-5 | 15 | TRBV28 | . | TGTGCCAGCAGTCCGTGGGGGGCTGGCAATCAGCCCCAGCATTTT | CASSPWGAGNQPQHF
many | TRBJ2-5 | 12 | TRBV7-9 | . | TGTGCCAGCAGCCCCCTCAAAGAGACCCAGTACTTC | CASSPLKETQYF
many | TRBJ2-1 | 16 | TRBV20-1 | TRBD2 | TGCAGTGCTCCCCCGGGACTAACAATCGGGTCAAATGAGCAGTTCTTC | CSAPPGLTIGSNEQFF
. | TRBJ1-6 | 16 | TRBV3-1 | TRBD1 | TGTGCCAGCAGCTGGACGGGACAGGGGTATAATTCACCCCTCCACTTT | CASSWTGQGYNSPLHF
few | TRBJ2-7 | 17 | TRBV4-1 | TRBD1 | TGCGCCAGCAGCCAAGAGGAGAAAGGGGGCTTCTCCTACGAGCAGTACTTC | CASSQEEKGGFSYEQYF
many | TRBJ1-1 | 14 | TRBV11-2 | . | TGTGCCAGCAGCTTAGTGGCAGGGCAAGCTGAAGCTTTCTTT | CASSLVAGQAEAFF
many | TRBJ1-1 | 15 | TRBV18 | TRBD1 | TGTGCCAGCTCACCTTTGGAGGGGGCGAACACTGAAGCTTTCTTT | CASSPLEGANTEAFF
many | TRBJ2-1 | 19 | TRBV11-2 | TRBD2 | TGTGCCAGCAGCTTGTTACTAGCGGGAGGGAGGAGCTCCTACAATGAGCAGTTCTTC | CASSLLLAGGRSSYNEQFF
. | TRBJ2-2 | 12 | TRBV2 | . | TGTGCCAGCAAATCCCTAGCCGGGGAGCTGTTTTTT | CASKSLAGELFF
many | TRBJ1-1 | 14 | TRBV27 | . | TGTGCCAGCAGTTTACAGGGGTGGGACACTGAAGCTTTCTTT | CASSLQGWDTEAFF
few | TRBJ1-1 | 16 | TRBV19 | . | TGTGCCAGTAGTCCCCTAATATCCACAGGAGACACTGAAGCTTTCTTT | CASSPLISTGDTEAFF
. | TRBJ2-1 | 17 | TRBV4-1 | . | TGCGCCAGCAGCCAAGGCTTTCCGGGACCAGGCTACAATGAGCAGTTCTTC | CASSQGFPGPGYNEQFF
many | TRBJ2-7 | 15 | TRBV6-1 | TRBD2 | TGTGCCAGCAGTCCTGAGGGACTAGCGGGAAAAGAGCAGTACTTC | CASSPEGLAGKEQYF
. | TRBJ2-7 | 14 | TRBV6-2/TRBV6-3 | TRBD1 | TGTGCCAGCAGTAAAGGGGGCAACCTCTACGAGCAGTACTTC | CASSKGGNLYEQYF
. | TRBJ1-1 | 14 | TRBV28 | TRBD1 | TGTGCCAGCAGGAACCAGGGGGCTGTCACTGAAGCTTTCTTT | CASRNQGAVTEAFF
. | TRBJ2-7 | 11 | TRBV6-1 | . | TGTGCCAGCTCCGGAACTCGGGAGCAGTACTTC | CASSGTREQYF
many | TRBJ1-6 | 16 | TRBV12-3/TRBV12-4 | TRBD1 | TGTGCCAGCAGTTTTTTCCGGACAGGGGGAAATTCACCCCTCCACTTT | CASSFFRTGGNSPLHF
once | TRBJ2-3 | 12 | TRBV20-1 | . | TGCAGTGCTAGCGGGACATGGGATACGCAGTATTTT | CSASGTWDTQYF
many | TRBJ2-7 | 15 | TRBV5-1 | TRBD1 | TGCGCCAGCACCTCGGGACAGGGGAGCTCCTACGAGCAGTACTTC | CASTSGQGSSYEQYF
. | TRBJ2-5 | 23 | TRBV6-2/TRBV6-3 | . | . | CASSFYICSATPPAGSVGETQYF
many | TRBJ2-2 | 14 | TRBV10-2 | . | TGCGCCTCCTCGCGAGGAGGTCGCACCGGGGAGCTGTTTTTT | CASSRGGRTGELFF
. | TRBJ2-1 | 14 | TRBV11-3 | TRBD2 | TGTGCCAGCAGCTTGGGACTAGCCTCCAATGAGCAGTTCTTC | CASSLGLASNEQFF
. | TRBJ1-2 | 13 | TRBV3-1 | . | TGTGCCAGCAGCCAAGGACCGGTCTATGGCTACACCTTC | CASSQGPVYGYTF
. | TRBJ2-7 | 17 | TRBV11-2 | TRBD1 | TGTGCCAGCAGGTTTCAGCCCGGGGACAGGCGCTCCTACGAGCAGTACTTC | CASRFQPGDRRSYEQYF
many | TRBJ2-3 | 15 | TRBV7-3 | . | TGTGCCAGCAGCCCCTCCCCCGGGAGAACAGATACGCAGTATTTT | CASSPSPGRTDTQYF
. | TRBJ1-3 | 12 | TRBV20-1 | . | TGCAGTGCTAGTGCCTCTGGAAACACCATATATTTT | CSASASGNTIYF
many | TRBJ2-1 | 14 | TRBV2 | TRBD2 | TGTGCCAGCACCGGGAGGCTTTTCGACAATGAGCAGTTCTTC | CASTGRLFDNEQFF
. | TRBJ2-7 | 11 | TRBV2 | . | TGTGCCAGCAGTGAAGGGCAGGAGCAGTACTTC | CASSEGQEQYF